This TCR beta chain was captured by sequencing in a study of human T cells and chemical hapten exposure. Regarding the study as a whole: TCRs above 1 in 1000 frequency stayed constant with DPC sensitization.

It was the library that attached unique molecular identifiers to individual cDNA molecules. In the study's own analysis: Sampled TCR counts reached a median of 95,638 per sample, with values ranging from roughly 23,224 to 690,600. MiXCR was run by TCRdb on the reads, yielding one entry per CDR3 protein. Here the V and J calls rest on TCRdb's processing, not on the authors' analysis. The profile shows about 120,000 distinct CDR3 sequences, less than 10% of them singletons. This clonotype was seen only a few times. Its antigen is as yet unknown. Unfractionated whole blood was the source of the extracted total RNA. The receptor comes from a human donor in good health. Some clones in this sample may be carry-over from other donors' samples. The sample taken for sequencing was whole blood.

The DNA of the CDR3 is TGTGCCATCAGTGAGTCGAAGATCACCCGCTCCTACAATGAGCAGTTCTTC. It is translated as CAISESKITRSYNEQFF. The chain combines TRBV10-3 with TRBJ2-1; no clear D. V was cut by 0 bases and J by 0 bases, with 12 bases left in between. CDR1 and CDR2 from the germline V gene are ENHRY and SYGVKD. CDR3 length: 17 amino acids.